A selection of T cell receptor beta chains follows, all from one sample in a study of identical twins. TCRdb processed the 5' RACE reads anew with MiXCR; each CDR3 protein has one entry. The data contain approximately 470,000 distinct CDR3 sequences, more than 13% of them singletons. This same sample was also part of a study on yellow fever vaccine responses in identical twins.

The sample comprised CD4+ T cells sorted from blood. The receptor source for this set is a woman under 30 in good health. The CDR3 runs from the conserved cysteine through the conserved F or W. A D gene is named only where the DNA matches it firmly. Size is stated for part of the rows, as once, few or many counts, or as a class when the clone is expanded.

cdr3_nt: TGTGCCAGCAGCTTCGGACTAGCGCGGCAAGAGACCCAGTACTTC
cdr3_aa: CASSFGLARQETQYF
clone_size: few
d_call: TRBD2
v_call: TRBV7-2
j_call: TRBJ2-5

cdr3_nt: TGTGCCAGCAGGAGCGGGAGAGCCGACTACGAGCAGTACTTC
cdr3_aa: CASRSGRADYEQYF
clone_size: few
d_call: TRBD2
v_call: TRBV9
j_call: TRBJ2-7

cdr3_nt: TGTGCCAGCAGGCTAGCGGGGAACACCCCTCCCACAGATACGCAGTATTTT
cdr3_aa: CASRLAGNTPPTDTQYF
clone_size: many
d_call: TRBD2
v_call: TRBV7-2
j_call: TRBJ2-3

cdr3_nt: TGCGCCAGCAGCCAAGATCGGCCGCGAAGAGGGGAGCAGTACTTC
cdr3_aa: CASSQDRPRRGEQYF
clone_size: few
d_call: .
v_call: TRBV4-3
j_call: TRBJ2-7

cdr3_nt: TGCGCCAGCAGTCGGGTTGCAGATACGCAGTATTTT
cdr3_aa: CASSRVADTQYF
clone_size: .
d_call: .
v_call: TRBV5-1
j_call: TRBJ2-3

cdr3_nt: TGTGCCAGCAGTGAATACGGCAAATCAAAGCCGTCGGAGACCCAGTACTTC
cdr3_aa: CASSEYGKSKPSETQYF
clone_size: few
d_call: .
v_call: TRBV25-1
j_call: TRBJ2-5

cdr3_nt: TGTGCCAGCAGTTTAGTACCAGGAGCAAGTAACACTGAAGCTTTCTTT
cdr3_aa: CASSLVPGASNTEAFF
clone_size: few
d_call: .
v_call: TRBV12-3/TRBV12-4
j_call: TRBJ1-1

cdr3_nt: TGTGCCAGCGCCAGCGGGACCTCCTACGAGCAGTACTTC
cdr3_aa: CASASGTSYEQYF
clone_size: few
d_call: TRBD2
v_call: TRBV11-2
j_call: TRBJ2-7

cdr3_nt: TGTGCCAGCAGTTCTTCCGGGACAGGGGGCTACGAGCAGTACTTC
cdr3_aa: CASSSSGTGGYEQYF
clone_size: many
d_call: TRBD1
v_call: TRBV12-3/TRBV12-4
j_call: TRBJ2-7

cdr3_nt: TGTGCCAGCAGTTCGGGGGCCAAAAACATTCAGTACTTC
cdr3_aa: CASSSGAKNIQYF
clone_size: .
d_call: .
v_call: TRBV12-3/TRBV12-4
j_call: TRBJ2-4

cdr3_nt: TGTGCCAGCAGTTTCACCACCCTTAGCAATCAGCCCCAGCATTTT
cdr3_aa: CASSFTTLSNQPQHF
clone_size: .
d_call: .
v_call: TRBV28
j_call: TRBJ1-5

cdr3_nt: TGTGCCAGCTCACGGGAATCGGGCTCCAATCAGCCCCAGCATTTT
cdr3_aa: CASSRESGSNQPQHF
clone_size: .
d_call: .
v_call: TRBV18
j_call: TRBJ1-5

cdr3_nt: TGTGCCATCAGTCCAGGAAGGGGCACAGATACGCAGTATTTT
cdr3_aa: CAISPGRGTDTQYF
clone_size: few
d_call: .
v_call: TRBV10-3
j_call: TRBJ2-3

cdr3_nt: TGTGCCAGCAGCTCCCCGGACAGGTACCCCTACGAGCAGTACTTC
cdr3_aa: CASSSPDRYPYEQYF
clone_size: .
d_call: TRBD1
v_call: TRBV11-1
j_call: TRBJ2-7

cdr3_nt: TGTGCCAGCAGTTACCTCCGACTAGTCGGGGACAATGAGCAGTTCTTC
cdr3_aa: CASSYLRLVGDNEQFF
clone_size: few
d_call: .
v_call: TRBV6-2/TRBV6-3
j_call: TRBJ2-1

cdr3_nt: TGTGCCACCAGCAGAGAAGGCAGGGGTCAGACCCAGTACTTC
cdr3_aa: CATSREGRGQTQYF
clone_size: .
d_call: .
v_call: TRBV15
j_call: TRBJ2-5

cdr3_nt: TGCAGTGCCGTCGACAGGAATGGAGGGACCCAGTACTTC
cdr3_aa: CSAVDRNGGTQYF
clone_size: .
d_call: .
v_call: TRBV20-1
j_call: TRBJ2-5